The 27 T cell receptor beta chains in this list originate from one sample, sequenced in a study of cytomegalovirus exposure and HLA in healthy donors (dated by TCRdb to about 2017). The method behind the library was the immunoSEQ multiplex PCR assay. For the multiplex PCR, a mixture combining 60 forward primers for TCR Vbeta segments and 13 reverse primers for TCR Jbeta segments was used. In TCRdb, the immuneACCESS table is reduced to in-frame sequences with V and J assigned. These tables do not hold every clone; where another copy was compared, an unresolved V gene accounts for under half, and the others remain unexplained. This sample has 130,000 to 150,000 clones in its table, and over 70% of those were observed once. About 5% of the sample is in the top ten clones. The sequenced material came from PBMCs. Receptor source: a man younger than 45 in good health and CMV-seropositive.

V is TRBV2 and J is TRBJ2-3; D may be TRBD1 (5 bases). From germline, CDR1 is SNHLY and CDR2 FYNNEI. The CDR3 runs to 16 residues. The V end lost 6 bases, the J end lost 6 bases, and 22 bases lay between the germline ends. The CDR3 sequence: CASRQIRAHMQDTQYF. The CDR3 coding sequence is TGTGCCAGCAGGCAGATCAGGGCCCATATGCAGGATACGCAGTATTTT.

The rearrangement joins TRBV6-1 to TRBJ2-1, with D possibly being TRBD2 (6 bases). V was clipped by 3 bases and J by 8 bases, with 20 bases between them. The CDR3 runs to 16 residues. Per germline, CDR1 MNHNS and CDR2 SASEGT. CDR3 loop: CASSEVFPGVGYEQFF. The CDR3 DNA follows: TGTGCCAGCAGTGAGGTCTTTCCGGGAGTAGGCTATGAGCAGTTCTTC.

The chain employs TRBV19 and TRBJ2-3; D call uncertain. Germline loops: CDR1 LNHDA, CDR2 SQIVND (reference sequence). The CDR3 totals 14 residues. V was clipped by 3 bases and J by 2 bases, with 9 bases between them. The CDR3 sequence: CASSINRDTDTQYF. CDR3 nucleotide sequence: TGTGCCAGTAGTATCAACAGAGACACAGATACGCAGTATTTT.

The chain combines TRBV5-1 with TRBJ2-2; 7 bases map to TRBD2. The CDR3 consists of 16 residues. Germline trimming cut 0 bases from V and 3 bases from J; bases unmatched to any gene: 5. In germline, CDR1 is SGHRS, CDR2 YFSETQ. In DNA form, the CDR3 reads TGCGCCAGCAGCTTGGTTCCAGGGAGGGACACCGGGGAGCTGTTTTTT. Protein: CASSLVPGRDTGELFF.

This clone was seen more than once but under ten times. J is TRBJ2-3 and V is TRBV10-3; possible D gene TRBD1, 5 bases. In germline, CDR1 is ENHRY, CDR2 SYGVKD. Trimming stripped 6 bases from V and 5 bases from J, with 9 bases between. This CDR3 has 12 residues. The DNA of the CDR3 is TGTGCCATCAGAGGGGTGGAAGATACGCAGTATTTT. It translates to CAIRGVEDTQYF.

This chain links TRBV6-5 with TRBJ1-5; D call uncertain. The germline V and J ends were trimmed by 2 bases and 4 bases, with 9 bases remaining between them. This CDR3 is 14 amino acids long. Per the germline V gene, CDR1 is MNHEY and CDR2 is SVGAGI. Here the CDR3 reads CASSYGQFNQPQHF. DNA for the CDR3: TGTGCCAGCAGTTACGGGCAGTTTAATCAGCCCCAGCATTTT.

This sequence joins TRBV15 and TRBJ2-1; tentative D call: TRBD2 (6 bases). The CDR3 runs 16 residues. Germline V gene lookup returns CDR1 LNHNV and CDR2 YYDKDF (reference sequence). The V and J ends lost 3 bases and 1 base respectively, with 13 bases between them. Written as DNA, the CDR3 is TGTGCCACCAGCAGTAGGCGGGAATCTTCCTACAATGAGCAGTTCTTC. Translated, it gives CATSSRRESSYNEQFF.

The chain has TRBV9 and TRBJ1-1; TRBD1 is a possible D gene (5 bases). The V gene lost 0 bases and the J gene lost 5 bases, with 14 bases spanning the gap. This CDR3 comprises 15 residues. Germline lookup yields CDR1 SGDLS and CDR2 YYNGEE. The CDR3 reads CASSVATGGKTEAFF. In DNA form, the CDR3 reads TGTGCCAGCAGCGTAGCTACCGGGGGGAAGACTGAAGCTTTCTTT.

This chain connects TRBV11-2 to TRBJ2-1, with D tentatively TRBD2 (5 bases). This CDR3 is 16 amino acids long. Trimming took 3 bases from V and 0 from J, leaving 12 bases between them. Germline values: CDR1 SGHAT, CDR2 FQNNGV. The CDR3 spells CASSFASGSSYNEQFF. The CDR3 DNA follows: TGTGCCAGCAGCTTTGCTTCTGGGAGCTCCTACAATGAGCAGTTCTTC.

This chain uses TRBV6-1 with TRBJ1-5; 7 bases are a match to TRBD1. The germline V gene has CDR1 MNHNS and CDR2 SASEGT. The CDR3 is 17 residues long. The ends lost 4 bases at V and 2 bases at J; junction bases unmatched: 11. CDR3 amino acids: CASSALSDRDGNQPQHF. The CDR3 nucleotides read TGTGCCAGCAGTGCGCTATCCGACAGGGACGGCAATCAGCCCCAGCATTTT.

The chain combines TRBV19 with TRBJ2-5; the D gene is possibly TRBD2 (5 bases). CDR3 length: 15 residues. V lost 1 base, J lost 3 bases, and 12 bases lay in between. Looked up from germline, CDR1 is LNHDA and CDR2 is SQIVND (reference sequence). The CDR3 reads CASSIVPGSKETQYF. CDR3 bases: TGTGCCAGTAGTATAGTCCCGGGAAGCAAAGAGACCCAGTACTTC.

The chain recombines TRBV19 with TRBJ2-7; TRBD1 is a possible D gene (5 bases). V was clipped by 4 bases and J by 0 bases, with 10 bases between them. The CDR3 contains 14 residues. CDR1 LNHDA and CDR2 SQIVND come from the germline V gene (reference sequence). CDR3 sequence (DNA): TGTGCCAGTAGTAAACAGGTTAGCTCCTACGAGCAGTACTTC. Translated: CASSKQVSSYEQYF.

The V call is TRBV5-4, the J call TRBJ1-3; weak D call: TRBD1 (5 bases). V was shortened by 4 bases and J by 0 bases, with 11 bases between the two germline ends. Germline V gene sequence: CDR1 SGHNT, CDR2 YYREEE (reference sequence). There are 15 residues in the CDR3. CDR3 bases: TGTGCCAGCAGCACACAGGTCGCCTCTGGAAACACCATATATTTT. This sequence encodes CASSTQVASGNTIYF.

This clone was seen just once. The junction shows a germline mismatch at one end, possibly a read error. This sequence joins TRBV5-8 and TRBJ2-4; D uncertain. The CDR3 is 13 residues long. From germline, CDR1 is SGHTS and CDR2 YDEGEE. CDR3 in amino acids: CASSLELQNSQYF. In DNA, the CDR3 is TGTGCCAGCAGCTTGGAGTTGCAAAACAGTCAGTACTTC. Filled out from reference TRBV5-8 and TRBJ2-4, the complete variable domain reads EAGVTQSPTHLIKTRGQQATLRCSPISGHTSVYWYQQALGLGLQFLLWYDEGEERNRGNFPPRFSGRQFPNYSSELNVNALELEDSALYLCASSLELQNSQYFGAGTRLSVL.

The rearrangement links TRBV19 to TRBJ1-6; a weak D match, TRBD1 (6 bases). V dropped 8 bases and J dropped 6 bases, with 11 bases sitting between them. The CDR3 sequence is 13 residues long. Per germline, CDR1 LNHDA and CDR2 SQIVND (reference sequence). CDR3 DNA sequence: TGTGCCAGTTCAGGGGTCCTTAATTCACCCCTCCACTTT. It encodes CASSGVLNSPLHF. The variable domain in full, completed from reference TRBV19 and TRBJ1-6, reads DGGITQSPKYLFRKEGQNVTLSCEQNLNHDAMYWYRQDPGQGLRLIYYSQIVNDFQKGDIAEGYSVSREKKESFPLTVTSAQKNPTAFYLCASSGVLNSPLHFGNGTRLTVT.

The CDR3 region is CAWRQGASGNTIYF. The CDR3 DNA sequence: TGTGCCTGGAGACAGGGGGCTTCTGGAAACACCATATATTTT. The J gene is TRBJ1-3, the V gene TRBV30; TRBD1 agrees at 9 bases. The germline V gene encodes CDR1 GTSNPN and CDR2 SVGIG (reference sequence). This CDR3 spans 14 amino acids. The trim removed 3 bases at V and 1 base at J, leaving 1 base unmatched.

This clone was seen only a few times. The chain employs TRBV6-1 and TRBJ1-1; 7 bases map to TRBD1. Germline trimming cut 5 bases from V and 1 base from J; bases unmatched to any gene: 7. CDR3 length: 15 amino acids. The germline gives CDR1 MNHNS, CDR2 SASEGT. CDR3 nucleotides: TGTGCCAGCAGTTCTCAGACAGGGACGAACACTGAAGCTTTCTTT. Translated, it gives CASSSQTGTNTEAFF.

There are a few counts of this clone. The V call is TRBV28, the J call TRBJ1-5; 7 bases are shared with TRBD1. The CDR3 has 14 residues. Germline loops: CDR1 MDHEN, CDR2 SYDVKM. The V segment lost 3 bases and the J segment 6 bases; nucleotides outside the gene matches: 5. The CDR3 DNA follows: TGTGCCAGCAGTTTTGAGGGGGCAGCTCAGCCCCAGCATTTT. This sequence encodes CASSFEGAAQPQHF.

V is TRBV29-1 and J is TRBJ2-7; D might be TRBD1 (8 bases). Trimming removed 3 bases at V and 5 bases at J, with 17 bases between. Germline CDR1 reads SQVTM; CDR2 reads ANQGSEA. CDR3 length: 14 residues. The CDR3 DNA is TGCAGCGTTGATTTACAGGGGGGGTTGGACGAGCAGTACTTC. The encoded protein is CSVDLQGGLDEQYF.

V is TRBV5-4 and J is TRBJ2-2, with 12 positions matching TRBD2. The germline V gene has CDR1 SGHNT and CDR2 YYREEE (reference sequence). Unmatched junction bases numbered 2, after V lost 3 bases and J lost 5 bases. The length of the CDR3 is 15 residues. The CDR3 reads CASSSTSGRTGELFF. In nucleotides, the CDR3 is TGTGCCAGCAGCTCCACTAGCGGGAGGACCGGGGAGCTGTTTTTT.

CDR3 coding DNA: TGTGCCAGCAGTTTAGGGCCCGGCCTTGGCTACACCTTC. Its translation is CASSLGPGLGYTF. V is TRBV27 and J is TRBJ1-2; D not resolved. Deletions cut 2 bases from V and 7 bases from J, with 11 bases between. This CDR3 region has 13 residues. CDR1 and CDR2 (germline): MNHEY, SMNVEV (reference sequence).

CDR3 nucleotide sequence: TGTGCCAGCAGCGTAGGCGGGGACTCTGGAAACACCATATATTTT. This sequence encodes CASSVGGDSGNTIYF. This chain connects TRBV9 to TRBJ1-3; D call uncertain. The CDR3 loop spans 15 amino acids. Trimming removed 0 bases at V and 0 bases at J, with 7 bases between. CDR1 is SGDLS, CDR2 YYNGEE, per germline.

The chain carries TRBV15 and TRBJ2-5, with 7 bases that match TRBD2. V was pared by 5 bases and J by 4 bases, with 13 bases of the junction left unmatched. The germline gives CDR1 LNHNV, CDR2 YYDKDF (reference sequence). This CDR3 comprises 16 residues. CDR3 nucleotide sequence: TGTGCCACCAGCGCGGTAGGACTAGTGGGAGGAGAGACCCAGTACTTC. Protein sequence: CATSAVGLVGGETQYF. Supplemented by reference TRBV15 and TRBJ2-5, the full variable domain reads DAMVIQNPRYQVTQFGKPVTLSCSQTLNHNVMYWYQQKSSQAPKLLFHYYDKDFNNEADTPDNFQSRRPNTSFCFLDIRSPGLGDTAMYLCATSAVGLVGGETQYFGPGTRLLVL.

The rearrangement uses TRBV6-1 and TRBJ2-7; 7 bases align to TRBD1. The CDR3 sequence is 13 residues long. Germline V gene lookup returns CDR1 MNHNS and CDR2 SASEGT. V gave up 6 bases and J gave up 2 bases; unmatched junction bases: 4. This chain's CDR3 is CASRLTGPYEQYF. The CDR3 nucleotides are TGTGCCAGCAGGTTGACAGGGCCCTACGAGCAGTACTTC.

The rearrangement joins TRBV19 to TRBJ1-4; D not resolved. Germline loops: CDR1 LNHDA, CDR2 SQIVND (reference sequence). The CDR3 is 15 amino acids. V gave up 6 bases and J gave up 0 bases, with 11 bases separating them. CDR3 amino acids: CASSLNSPTNEKLFF. Written as DNA, the CDR3 is TGTGCCAGTAGCCTTAACAGTCCAACTAATGAAAAACTGTTTTTT.

This clone was counted once. This chain connects TRBV19 to TRBJ2-3, with 7 positions matching TRBD1. Per germline, CDR1 LNHDA and CDR2 SQIVND (reference sequence). The CDR3 length is 14 residues. V lost 3 bases and J lost 1; bases outside the gene matches: 1. CDR3 in amino acids: CASSIQGGTDTQYF. DNA for the CDR3: TGTGCCAGTAGTATCCAGGGGGGCACAGATACGCAGTATTTT.

The gene calls are TRBV7-5 and TRBJ2-5; TRBD2 is the table's D call, not checked against the DNA. TRBV7-5 corresponds to a pseudogene. The CDR3 consists of 19 residues. The CDR3 is CVRSLAPRVAVEFEETQYF. CDR3 DNA: TGTGTCAGAAGCTTAGCGCCTAGGGTAGCGGTAGAGTTCGAGGAGACCCAGTACTTC.